The present T cell receptor (beta chain) was sequenced within a study of cytomegalovirus exposure and HLA in healthy donors. Study observations and caveats: Through in vitro validation, three CMV-associated chains were shown to be specific for CMV antigens. The authors later found HLA-associated TCR beta chains more clonally expanded than equally common others. It was reportedly the case that the classifier diagnosed cytomegalovirus status with high specificity and sensitivity.

Likely unrecorded immune exposures existed in these nominally healthy donors. In regard to this clone: Its cognate antigen is unknown.

PCR was performed using 60 Vbeta and 13 Jbeta primers. Method: immunoSEQ multiplex PCR; TCRdb's copy keeps in-frame clones and lacks some. Seen here are 64,000 or so clones, about 73% observed once, and the top ten hold more than 8%. This CDR3 spans 16 amino acids. Germline-derived CDR1 and CDR2 are MNHNY and SVGAGI (reference sequence). J gave up 5 bases and V 5 bases, and 11 bases lay outside the gene matches. The V and J genes are TRBV6-6 and TRBJ2-5, with TRBD2 identical over 10 bases. The sequencing input was PBMCs. The receptor's source is a woman aged 45-65 years in good health and CMV-seropositive. The CDR3 DNA follows: TGTGCCAGCAGTCCCCCAGCGGGGGGGCCCGGGGAGACCCAGTACTTC. It encodes CASSPPAGGPGETQYF.